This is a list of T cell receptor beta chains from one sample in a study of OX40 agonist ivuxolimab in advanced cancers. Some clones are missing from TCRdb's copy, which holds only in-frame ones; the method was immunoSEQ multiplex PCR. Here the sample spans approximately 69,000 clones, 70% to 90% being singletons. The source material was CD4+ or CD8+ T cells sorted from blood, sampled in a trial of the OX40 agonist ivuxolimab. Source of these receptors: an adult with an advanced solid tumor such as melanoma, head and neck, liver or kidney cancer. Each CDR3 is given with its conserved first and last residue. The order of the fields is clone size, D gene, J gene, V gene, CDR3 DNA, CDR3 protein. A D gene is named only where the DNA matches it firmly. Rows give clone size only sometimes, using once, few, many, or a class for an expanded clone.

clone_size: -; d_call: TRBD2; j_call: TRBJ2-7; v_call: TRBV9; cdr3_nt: TGTGCCAGCAGCATATCCGGGACTAGCATCTACGAGCAGTACTTC; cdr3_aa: CASSISGTSIYEQYF
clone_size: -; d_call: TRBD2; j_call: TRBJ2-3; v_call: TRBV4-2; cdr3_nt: TGTGCCAGCAGCCGAGGACTAGCGGGAGTGTCTAGCACAGATACGCAGTATTTT; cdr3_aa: CASSRGLAGVSSTDTQYF
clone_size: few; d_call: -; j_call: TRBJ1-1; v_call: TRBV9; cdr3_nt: TGTGCCAGCAGCGTAGAGGCCGTTAACACTGAAGCTTTCTTT; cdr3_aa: CASSVEAVNTEAFF
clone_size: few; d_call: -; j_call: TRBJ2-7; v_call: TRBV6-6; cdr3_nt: TGTGCCAGCAGTTACCCTCCCGGGCGGTTTACCTACGAGCAGTACTTC; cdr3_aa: CASSYPPGRFTYEQYF
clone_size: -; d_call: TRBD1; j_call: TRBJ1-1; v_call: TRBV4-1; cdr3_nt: TGCGCCAGCAGCCAAGATCGGGTGACAGGGCGGGCTTTCTTT; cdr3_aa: CASSQDRVTGRAFF
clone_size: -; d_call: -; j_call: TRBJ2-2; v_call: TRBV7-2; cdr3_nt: TGTGCCAGCAGCCCCCTGACAGGGGAGCTGTTTTTT; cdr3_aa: CASSPLTGELFF
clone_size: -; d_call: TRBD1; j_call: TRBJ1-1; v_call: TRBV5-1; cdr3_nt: TGCGCCAGCAGCCCAGGGGGCTTGAACACTGAAGCTTTCTTT; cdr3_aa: CASSPGGLNTEAFF
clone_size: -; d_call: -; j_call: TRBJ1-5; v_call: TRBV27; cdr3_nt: TGTGCCAGCAGTTTTTTAGGGGAGAGGAATCAGCCCCAGCATTTT; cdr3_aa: CASSFLGERNQPQHF
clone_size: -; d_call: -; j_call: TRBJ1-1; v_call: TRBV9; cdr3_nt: TGTGCCAGCTCTACAGGGCTGAACACTGAAGCTTTCTTT; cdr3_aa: CASSTGLNTEAFF
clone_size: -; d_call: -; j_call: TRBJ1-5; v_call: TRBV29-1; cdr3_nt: TGCAGCGTTGGGGCGGGGTTCAATCAGCCCCAGCATTTT; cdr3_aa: CSVGAGFNQPQHF
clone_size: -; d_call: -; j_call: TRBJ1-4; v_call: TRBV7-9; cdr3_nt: TGTGCCAGCAGCTCCCCCGGGATTAGGGAAAAACTGTTTTTT; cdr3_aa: CASSSPGIREKLFF
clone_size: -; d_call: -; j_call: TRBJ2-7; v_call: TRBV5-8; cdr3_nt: TGTGCCAGCAGCTTGTACCTGGGGACCTCTTACGAGCAGTACTTC; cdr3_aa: CASSLYLGTSYEQYF
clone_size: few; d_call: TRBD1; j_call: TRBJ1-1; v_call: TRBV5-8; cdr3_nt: TGTGCCAGCAGCTCGGGACAGGGGTTGGACACTGAAGCTTTCTTT; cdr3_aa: CASSSGQGLDTEAFF
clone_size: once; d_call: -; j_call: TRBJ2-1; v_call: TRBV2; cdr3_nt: TGTGCCAGCGAGGCGCCGAGCTCCTACAATGAGCAGTTCTTC; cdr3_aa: CASEAPSSYNEQFF
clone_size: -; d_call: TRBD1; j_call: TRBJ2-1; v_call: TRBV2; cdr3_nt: TGTGCCAGCAAACCCAGAGGGGGCAAAAATGAGCAGTTCTTC; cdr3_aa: CASKPRGGKNEQFF